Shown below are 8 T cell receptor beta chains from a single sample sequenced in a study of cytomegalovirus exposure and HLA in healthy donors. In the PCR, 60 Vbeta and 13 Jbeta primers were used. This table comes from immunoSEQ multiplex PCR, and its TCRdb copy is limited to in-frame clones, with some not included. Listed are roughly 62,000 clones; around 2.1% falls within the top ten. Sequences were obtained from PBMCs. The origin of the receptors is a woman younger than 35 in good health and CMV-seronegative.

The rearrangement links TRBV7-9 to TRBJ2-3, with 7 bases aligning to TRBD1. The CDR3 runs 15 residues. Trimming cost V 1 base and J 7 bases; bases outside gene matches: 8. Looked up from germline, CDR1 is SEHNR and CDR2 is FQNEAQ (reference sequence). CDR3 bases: TGTGCCAGCAGCTTAGGACAGGGAAGGTTTTATACGCAGTATTTT. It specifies CASSLGQGRFYTQYF.

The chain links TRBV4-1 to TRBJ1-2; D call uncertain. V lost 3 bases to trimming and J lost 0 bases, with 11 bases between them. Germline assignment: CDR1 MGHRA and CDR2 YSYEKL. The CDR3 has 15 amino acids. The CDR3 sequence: CASSHGGTANYGYTF. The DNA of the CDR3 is TGCGCCAGCAGCCATGGTGGTACAGCTAACTATGGCTACACCTTC.

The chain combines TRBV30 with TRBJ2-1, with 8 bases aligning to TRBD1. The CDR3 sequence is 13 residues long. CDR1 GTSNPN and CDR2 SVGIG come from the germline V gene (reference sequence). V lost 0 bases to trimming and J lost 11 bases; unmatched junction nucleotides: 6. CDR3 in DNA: TGTGCCTGGAGTGTCGACAGGGGAAGAAAGCAGTTCTTC. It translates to CAWSVDRGRKQFF.

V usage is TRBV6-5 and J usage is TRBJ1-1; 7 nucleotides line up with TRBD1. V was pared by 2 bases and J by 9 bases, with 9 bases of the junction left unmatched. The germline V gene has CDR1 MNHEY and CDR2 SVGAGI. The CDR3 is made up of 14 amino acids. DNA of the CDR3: TGTGCCAGCAGTTACCCTGGACAGGCCACGAAAGCTTTCTTT. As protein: CASSYPGQATKAFF.

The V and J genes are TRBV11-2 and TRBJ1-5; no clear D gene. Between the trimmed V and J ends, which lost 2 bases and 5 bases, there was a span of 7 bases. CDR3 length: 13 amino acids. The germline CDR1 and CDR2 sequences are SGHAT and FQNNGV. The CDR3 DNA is TGTGCCAGCAGCTTAATCCCCGATCAGCCCCAGCATTTT. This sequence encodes CASSLIPDQPQHF.

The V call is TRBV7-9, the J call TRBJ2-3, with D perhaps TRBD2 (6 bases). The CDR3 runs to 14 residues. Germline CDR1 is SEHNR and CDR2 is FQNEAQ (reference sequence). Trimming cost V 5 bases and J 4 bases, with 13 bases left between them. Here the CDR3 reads CASSPTRRADTQYF. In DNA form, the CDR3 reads TGTGCCAGCAGCCCGACTAGAAGAGCAGATACGCAGTATTTT.

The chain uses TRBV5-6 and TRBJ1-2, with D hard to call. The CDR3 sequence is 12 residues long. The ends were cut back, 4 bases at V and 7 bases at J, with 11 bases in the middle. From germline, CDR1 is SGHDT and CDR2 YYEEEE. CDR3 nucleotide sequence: TGTGCCAGCAGCCAACTAGGCAGTGGCTACACCTTC. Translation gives CASSQLGSGYTF.

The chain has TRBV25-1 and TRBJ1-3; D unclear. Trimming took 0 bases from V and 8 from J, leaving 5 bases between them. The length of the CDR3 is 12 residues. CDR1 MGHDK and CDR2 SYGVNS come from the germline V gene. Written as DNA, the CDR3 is TGTGCCAGCAGTGAATATCGGGACACCATATATTTT. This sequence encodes CASSEYRDTIYF.